One and the same sample provided the 24 T cell receptor beta chains below, sequenced in a study of Ad26.COV2.S vaccination and SARS-CoV-2 variants. Clones were sequenced by immunoSEQ multiplex PCR, and TCRdb holds only the in-frame ones, with some missing. Of fewer than 400,000 clones in the sample, about 86% were seen once. The treatment was: about 20 received Ad26.COV2.S at low or high dose, single or two shots; 5 received placebo; per-sample allocation not given. On day 63 after the first injection, vaccine and placebo recipients gave samples. This specimen consisted of peripheral blood, obtained in a trial of Ad26.COV2.S vaccine versus placebo. All receptors derive from a person aged 18-65 years who received the Ad26.COV2.S COVID-19 vaccine or a placebo.

J is TRBJ1-2 and V is TRBV12-3 or TRBV12-4; TRBD1 might be the D (5 bases). There are 13 residues in the CDR3. Trimming shortened V by 5 bases and J by 8 bases, and 15 bases separated the two germline ends. The CDR3, as DNA: TGTGCCAGCAGTCCCTCCAGGGCGGCGGGCTACACCTTC. Encoded protein: CASSPSRAAGYTF.

As DNA, the CDR3 is TGTGCCAGCAGCCATCGGACAGGGAGTACCTCTGGCTACACCTTC. It translates to CASSHRTGSTSGYTF. The chain couples TRBV14 to TRBJ1-2, with 8 bases matching TRBD1. The V segment lost 3 bases and the J segment 7 bases; nucleotides outside the gene matches: 10. Germline CDR1 is SGHDN and CDR2 is FVKESK. The CDR3 is made up of 15 amino acids.

The chain couples TRBV27 to TRBJ2-1; TRBD1 matches 8 bases. The CDR3 covers 15 residues. J gave up 3 bases and V 5 bases, and 6 bases lay outside the gene matches. The germline V gene has CDR1 MNHEY and CDR2 SMNVEV (reference sequence). This chain's CDR3 is CASSISGGVYNEQFF. CDR3 in DNA: TGTGCCAGCAGTATCTCAGGGGGCGTCTACAATGAGCAGTTCTTC.

The chain employs TRBV20-1 and TRBJ2-7; 8 bases fit TRBD1. Germline CDR1 is DFQATT and CDR2 is SNEGSKA (reference sequence). This CDR3 contains 14 residues. V was clipped by 5 bases and J by 2 bases; unmatched bases: 8. CDR3 coding DNA: TGCAGTGCTGGTGAACCGGGACAGGCCTACGAGCAGTACTTC. This translates into CSAGEPGQAYEQYF.

The genes are TRBV9 and TRBJ1-2, with 10 bases matching TRBD1. Germline V gene data show CDR1 as SGDLS and CDR2 as YYNGEE. Trimming at V came to 1 base and at J to 5 bases, leaving 14 bases not matched to a gene. This CDR3 has 18 amino acids. The CDR3 nucleotides are TGTGCCAGCAGCGTAAGCGGTGGTGTGGGGACAGGGGCTTATGGCTACACCTTC. The encoded protein is CASSVSGGVGTGAYGYTF.

The chain's CDR3 is CASSLRQGAEKLGGQQYF. The CDR3, as DNA: TGCGCCAGCAGCCTTCGACAGGGGGCTGAAAAATTGGGCGGGCAGCAGTACTTC. The V gene is TRBV5-1, the J gene TRBJ2-7, with TRBD1 matching 10 bases. Germline V gene lookup returns CDR1 SGHRS and CDR2 YFSETQ. This CDR3 spans 18 amino acids. V dropped 4 bases and J dropped 8; count of bases not matched to a gene: 21.

Comments on this clone: With a much larger clone just one base away, this may be a read error. This chain uses TRBV7-9 with TRBJ2-1; possible D gene TRBD1, 6 bases. This CDR3 region has 15 residues. V was clipped by 1 base and J by 0 bases, with 7 bases between them. The germline V gene encodes CDR1 SEHNR and CDR2 FQNEAQ (reference sequence). CDR3: CASSLVGGSYNEQFF. For the CDR3, the DNA is TGTGCCAGCAGCTTAGTAGGGGGCTCCTACAATGAGCAGTTCTTC.

This clone was seen once. The chain has TRBV6-5 and TRBJ2-7, with a weak D call TRBD2 (6 bases). The germline gives CDR1 MNHEY, CDR2 SVGAGI. The length of the CDR3 is 14 residues. Trimming cost V 4 bases and J 6 bases, with 16 bases left between them. This CDR3 reads CASSFSGRHREQYF. The CDR3 DNA reads as TGTGCCAGCAGTTTTTCAGGGAGGCACCGCGAGCAGTACTTC.

This chain uses TRBV10-3 with TRBJ1-2, with D unresolved. Germline lookup yields CDR1 ENHRY and CDR2 SYGVKD. CDR3 length equals 15 residues. V dropped 4 bases and J dropped 4 bases, with 16 bases sitting between them. The CDR3 sequence: CAISGGGNSIYGYTF. CDR3 DNA: TGTGCCATCAGTGGGGGTGGGAATTCCATCTATGGCTACACCTTC.

This chain connects TRBV5-1 to TRBJ2-7, with a possible D match to TRBD2 (5 bases). V was trimmed by 0 bases and J by 4 bases, leaving 11 bases between them. Germline V lookup: CDR1 SGHRS, CDR2 YFSETQ. The CDR3 runs to 14 residues. For the CDR3, the DNA is TGCGCCAGCAGCTTGGGAGGGCTCGCGTACGAGCAGTACTTC. Protein: CASSLGGLAYEQYF. The full variable domain, its missing parts supplied by reference TRBV5-1 and TRBJ2-7, is KAGVTQTPRYLIKTRGQQVTLSCSPISGHRSVSWYQQTPGQGLQFLFEYFSETQRNKGNFPGRFSGRQFSNSRSEMNVSTLELGDSALYLCASSLGGLAYEQYFGPGTRLTVT.

The genes are TRBV6-6 and TRBJ1-1; D not certain. This CDR3 contains 13 residues. Per the germline V gene, CDR1 is MNHNY and CDR2 is SVGAGI (reference sequence). With 7 bases removed from V and 8 bases from J, the gap between germline ends came to 17 bases. The CDR3 loop is CASNNQQVAEAFF. Written as DNA, the CDR3 is TGTGCCAGCAACAACCAGCAGGTTGCCGAAGCTTTCTTT.

The count of this clone is one. The chain uses TRBV7-8 and TRBJ2-2, with TRBD1 matching over 9 bases. V lost 2 bases to trimming and J lost 5 bases; unmatched junction nucleotides: 12. The CDR3 spans 18 residues. The germline V gene encodes CDR1 SGHVS and CDR2 FQNEAQ. CDR3 bases: TGTGCCAGCAGCTTAAGGACGAGGACAGGGGCGCGGACCGGGGAGCTGTTTTTT. Protein product: CASSLRTRTGARTGELFF.

The rearrangement joins TRBV3-1 (or the pseudogene TRBV3-2) to TRBJ1-2; D remains unclear. This CDR3 is 18 amino acids long. V was trimmed by 3 bases and J by 1 base, leaving 21 bases between them. CDR1 is LGHDT, CDR2 YNNKEL, per germline (reference sequence). The CDR3 protein is CASSHFPGAAVDNYGYTF. The CDR3 DNA sequence: TGTGCCAGCAGCCATTTCCCAGGTGCGGCGGTGGATAACTATGGCTACACCTTC.

The chain recombines TRBV7-2 with TRBJ2-1, with TRBD2 matching over 9 bases. Germline V gives CDR1 SGHTA, CDR2 FQGNSA. The CDR3 contains 16 residues. V lost 6 bases to trimming and J lost 7 bases; unmatched junction nucleotides: 13. Here the CDR3 reads CASSPGARGGTNEQFF. DNA of the CDR3: TGTGCCAGCAGTCCAGGGGCGCGGGGGGGAACTAATGAGCAGTTCTTC. Full variable domain (missing parts from reference TRBV7-2 and TRBJ2-1): GAGVSQSPSNKVTEKGKDVELRCDPISGHTALYWYRQSLGQGLEFLIYFQGNSAPDKSGLPSDRFSAERTGGSVSTLTIQRTQQEDSAVYLCASSPGARGGTNEQFFGPGTRLTVL.

The rearrangement uses TRBV5-8 and TRBJ1-3; D gene uncertain. There are 15 residues in the CDR3. The germline V and J ends were trimmed by 4 bases and 8 bases, with 19 bases remaining between them. Per the germline V gene, CDR1 is SGHTS and CDR2 is YDEGEE. The CDR3 DNA reads as TGTGCCAGCAGCCCCCGGCGAAGGGTAGTTGACACCATATATTTT. It translates to CASSPRRRVVDTIYF. The variable domain in full, with the rest retrieved from reference TRBV5-8 and TRBJ1-3, is EAGVTQSPTHLIKTRGQQATLRCSPISGHTSVYWYQQALGLGLQFLLWYDEGEERNRGNFPPRFSGRQFPNYSSELNVNALELEDSALYLCASSPRRRVVDTIYFGEGSWLTVV.

The chain couples TRBV30 to TRBJ2-2, with 10 nucleotides matching TRBD1. V lost 2 bases to trimming and J lost 2 bases; unmatched junction nucleotides: 5. There are 16 residues in the CDR3. The V gene's germline CDR1 is GTSNPN and CDR2 SVGIG (reference sequence). The CDR3 here is CAWSSRQGANTGELFF. CDR3 nucleotide sequence: TGTGCCTGGAGTTCCCGACAGGGGGCAAACACCGGGGAGCTGTTTTTT.

V usage is TRBV7-9 and J usage is TRBJ2-7; 9 bases fit TRBD1. CDR3 length: 16 residues. Per germline, CDR1 SEHNR and CDR2 FQNEAQ (reference sequence). The V gene end was trimmed by 2 bases and the J gene end by 3 bases; junction bases not matched to a gene: 8. This CDR3 reads CASSLYSGTGRYEQYF. DNA of the CDR3: TGTGCCAGCAGCTTATACTCCGGGACAGGGCGCTACGAGCAGTACTTC.

This rearrangement joins TRBV18 to TRBJ2-5; D possibly matches TRBD1 or TRBD2 (5 bases each). The CDR3 length is 13 residues. Germline V gene data show CDR1 as KGHSH and CDR2 as LQKENI. V lost 0 bases to trimming and J lost 11 bases, with 13 bases between them. The CDR3 coding sequence is TGTGCCAGCTCACCACCGGGGACGGAATATCAGTACTTC. Translated, it gives CASSPPGTEYQYF. The entire variable domain, with the rest obtained from reference TRBV18 and TRBJ2-5, is as follows: NAGVMQNPRHLVRRRGQEARLRCSPMKGHSHVYWYRQLPEEGLKFMVYLQKENIIDESGMPKERFSAEFPKEGPSILRIQQVVRGDSAAYFCASSPPGTEYQYFGPGTRLLVL.

The gene calls are TRBV9 and TRBJ2-7; no reliable D call. CDR3 size: 12 residues. Trimming shortened V by 3 bases and J by 3 bases, and 7 bases separated the two germline ends. Germline V gene data show CDR1 as SGDLS and CDR2 as YYNGEE. The CDR3 region has the DNA TGTGCCAGCAGCGCCCGCGACTACGAGCAGTACTTC. Translating gives CASSARDYEQYF.

V and J are TRBV19 and TRBJ2-7, with D uncertain. The CDR3 covers 14 residues. V was clipped by 1 base and J by 2 bases, with 9 bases between them. The germline CDR1 and CDR2 sequences are LNHDA and SQIVND (reference sequence). The CDR3 spells CASSIGPITYEQYF. DNA of the CDR3: TGTGCCAGTAGTATAGGACCTATAACCTACGAGCAGTACTTC. The full variable domain, with the rest looked up from reference TRBV19 and TRBJ2-7, is DGGITQSPKYLFRKEGQNVTLSCEQNLNHDAMYWYRQDPGQGLRLIYYSQIVNDFQKGDIAEGYSVSREKKESFPLTVTSAQKNPTAFYLCASSIGPITYEQYFGPGTRLTVT.

This chain connects TRBV5-6 to TRBJ1-2; 7 nucleotides match TRBD1. V trimming: 4 bases; J trimming: 5 bases; junction bases outside the gene matches: 11. The V gene's germline CDR1 is SGHDT and CDR2 YYEEEE. This CDR3 has 15 amino acids. The CDR3 sequence: CASSTTNRGWYGYTF. Written as DNA, the CDR3 is TGTGCCAGCAGCACGACTAACAGGGGTTGGTATGGCTACACCTTC.

This chain uses TRBV19 with TRBJ1-2; D is unresolved. This CDR3 contains 16 residues. V lost 1 base to trimming and J lost 5 bases, with 17 bases between them. Germline-derived CDR1 and CDR2 are LNHDA and SQIVND (reference sequence). CDR3 DNA sequence: TGTGCCAGTAGTATAGTCTCCGGCGCCGGGAGTTATGGCTACACCTTC. Translation gives CASSIVSGAGSYGYTF.

Written as DNA, the CDR3 is TGTGCCATCAACGGGACCCCTGAGGGGAATTCACCCCTCCACTTT. Translated, it gives CAINGTPEGNSPLHF. The V gene is TRBV10-3, the J gene TRBJ1-6; possible D gene TRBD1, 5 bases. The CDR3 runs 15 residues. Germline V CDR1 and CDR2: ENHRY, SYGVKD. The germline V and J ends were trimmed by 7 bases and 7 bases, with 17 bases remaining between them.

The chain carries TRBV27 and TRBJ1-5; D is perhaps TRBD1 (5 bases). V gave up 5 bases and J gave up 0 bases, with 8 bases separating them. In germline, CDR1 is MNHEY, CDR2 SMNVEV (reference sequence). CDR3 length equals 14 residues. DNA for the CDR3: TGTGCCAGCAGTCGACAGTATAGCAATCAGCCCCAGCATTTT. This translates into CASSRQYSNQPQHF.